The 18 T cell receptor beta chains in this list originate from one sample, sequenced in a study of blood T cell repertoires in COVID-19. Sequencing was performed with immunoSEQ multiplex PCR; in TCRdb, only in-frame clones are kept and a portion is missing. The sample shows about 68,000 clones, 80% to 90% of them seen only once. The sample taken for sequencing was peripheral blood. Receptors were obtained from a man aged 50-59 years with active COVID-19.

The rearrangement links TRBV29-1 to TRBJ1-1, with 8 bases aligning to TRBD1. CDR3 length equals 13 residues. Looked up from germline, CDR1 is SQVTM and CDR2 is ANQGSEA. V trimming: 6 bases; J trimming: 5 bases; junction bases outside the gene matches: 8. This CDR3 reads CSVLDRGRTEAFF. DNA for the CDR3: TGCAGCGTCCTAGACAGGGGAAGAACTGAAGCTTTCTTT.

The chain combines TRBV2 with TRBJ2-7; 7 bases agree with TRBD1. V shed 6 bases, J shed 3 bases, and the junction held 8 bases outside the gene matches. This CDR3 has 14 amino acids. Germline V gene lookup returns CDR1 SNHLY and CDR2 FYNNEI. For the CDR3, the DNA is TGTGCCAGCAGGAACTTCGGACAGGTCTACGAGCAGTACTTC. Protein sequence: CASRNFGQVYEQYF.

The chain recombines TRBV6-1 with TRBJ1-2; D call uncertain. Germline CDR1 MNHNS, CDR2 SASEGT. V lost 1 base, J lost 7 bases, and 10 bases lay in between. The CDR3 extends over 13 amino acids. Here the CDR3 DNA reads TGTGCCAGCAGTGAAGAGCGTCATCTTGGCTACACCTTC. Translated, it gives CASSEERHLGYTF.

This chain joins TRBV5-1 and TRBJ2-5, with 9 bases fitting TRBD2. The CDR3 totals 15 residues. Trimming at V came to 4 bases and at J to 5 bases, leaving 9 bases not matched to a gene. Germline V lookup: CDR1 SGHRS, CDR2 YFSETQ. CDR3 nucleotide sequence: TGCGCCAGCAGCCTTAGCGGGGGACGGGAGGAGACCCAGTACTTC. It specifies CASSLSGGREETQYF.

This rearrangement joins TRBV7-2 to TRBJ1-3; 8 bases are a match to TRBD1. Trimming cost V 2 bases and J 0 bases; bases outside gene matches: 3. Looked up from germline, CDR1 is SGHTA and CDR2 is FQGNSA. The CDR3 consists of 16 residues. CDR3 sequence (DNA): TGTGCCAGCAGCTTACAGGGGGCCAGCTCTGGAAACACCATATATTTT. It codes for CASSLQGASSGNTIYF.

The V and J genes are TRBV27 and TRBJ1-1, with TRBD1 identical over 7 bases. The CDR3 sequence is 14 residues long. The V and J ends lost 4 bases and 3 bases, in that order; junction bases with no gene match: 5. CDR1 and CDR2 (germline): MNHEY, SMNVEV (reference sequence). The CDR3 sequence: CASSSRGRDTEAFF. The CDR3 nucleotides are TGTGCCAGCAGTTCTAGGGGGCGGGACACTGAAGCTTTCTTT.

This clone showed up just once. The V gene is TRBV6-6, the J gene TRBJ2-7; D not certain. Between the trimmed V and J ends, which lost 5 bases and 9 bases, there was a span of 14 bases. From germline, CDR1 is MNHNY and CDR2 SVGAGI (reference sequence). The CDR3 has 12 amino acids. This CDR3 is CASSQQWPRQYF. The CDR3 nucleotides read TGTGCCAGCAGTCAACAGTGGCCACGGCAGTACTTC.

Turning to this clone: One end of the junction fails to match germline, which may point to a read error. This chain connects TRBV5-1 to TRBJ1-5; 12 bases fit TRBD1. This CDR3 is 16 amino acids long. Germline lookup yields CDR1 SGHRS and CDR2 YFSETQ. DNA of the CDR3: TGCGCCAGCAGCTTGGCCGGGACAGGGGGCAACCAGCCCCAGCATTTT. Protein: CASSLAGTGGNQPQHF.

The chain uses TRBV6-1 and TRBJ1-1, with D possibly matching TRBD1 (6 bases). The CDR3 extends over 14 amino acids. The V and J ends lost 2 bases and 0 bases respectively, with 7 bases between them. Germline lookup yields CDR1 MNHNS and CDR2 SASEGT. CDR3 loop: CASSERGLNTEAFF. The CDR3 DNA follows: TGTGCCAGCAGTGAAAGGGGGTTGAACACTGAAGCTTTCTTT.

The chain couples TRBV6-5 to TRBJ2-2; TRBD1 aligns across 8 bases. Germline CDR1 is MNHEY and CDR2 is SVGAGI. The V gene end was trimmed by 4 bases and the J gene end by 5 bases; junction bases not matched to a gene: 6. This CDR3 contains 15 residues. The CDR3 region has the DNA TGTGCCAGCAGTTCCCCCAGGGGGCTGACCGGGGAGCTGTTTTTT. Translated, it gives CASSSPRGLTGELFF.

The CDR3 reads CASTFTPENYGYTF. For the CDR3, the DNA is TGCGCCAGCACTTTCACGCCAGAAAACTATGGCTACACCTTC. The chain couples TRBV4-1 to TRBJ1-2, with unresolved D. Germline CDR1 is MGHRA and CDR2 is YSYEKL. Trimming pared 7 bases from V and 2 bases from J, leaving 14 bases between. CDR3 length: 14 amino acids.

This clone appeared a few times. The V gene is TRBV29-1, the J gene TRBJ2-7; the D gene is possibly TRBD1 (5 bases). The CDR3 is 12 amino acids. The V gene lost 4 bases and the J gene lost 1 base, with 8 bases spanning the gap. CDR1 is SQVTM and CDR2 is ANQGSEA in the germline V gene. In DNA form, the CDR3 reads TGCAGCGTTGGCCAGGGATCCTACGAGCAGTACTTC. It translates to CSVGQGSYEQYF.

The rearrangement uses TRBV5-4 and TRBJ1-1, with 7 bases fitting TRBD1. The CDR3 covers 14 residues. V was clipped by 6 bases and J by 3 bases; unmatched bases: 8. CDR1 and CDR2 (germline): SGHNT, YYREEE (reference sequence). CDR3 sequence (DNA): TGTGCCAGCACCCTGCCTGACAGGGACACTGAAGCTTTCTTT. This sequence encodes CASTLPDRDTEAFF.

The chain recombines TRBV2 with TRBJ2-7; TRBD1 matches at 7 bases. J lost 13 bases, V lost 6 bases, and 9 bases had no gene match. This CDR3 region has 11 residues. The germline CDR1 and CDR2 sequences are SNHLY and FYNNEI. The CDR3 DNA follows: TGTGCCAGCAGAGCTACAGGGGACGTCTACTTC. Its translation is CASRATGDVYF.

The V and J genes are TRBV9 and TRBJ2-1; 10 positions agree with TRBD2. Per the germline V gene, CDR1 is SGDLS and CDR2 is YYNGEE. This CDR3 has 14 residues. V was pared by 5 bases and J by 6 bases, with 5 bases of the junction left unmatched. The CDR3 spells CASSTSGVSNEQFF. The CDR3, as DNA: TGTGCCAGCAGTACTAGCGGGGTGAGCAATGAGCAGTTCTTC.

The genes are TRBV2 and TRBJ2-5; 9 nucleotides line up with TRBD1. Germline loops: CDR1 SNHLY, CDR2 FYNNEI. This CDR3 is 15 amino acids long. The V and J ends lost 5 bases and 5 bases, in that order; junction bases with no gene match: 9. CDR3 coding DNA: TGTGCCAGCAGTACACAGGGGGCACGTCCGGAGACCCAGTACTTC. Its protein is CASSTQGARPETQYF.

A few counts support this clone. This chain joins TRBV19 and TRBJ1-5, with TRBD1 matching over 8 bases. The CDR3 has 14 residues. Germline V gene sequence: CDR1 LNHDA, CDR2 SQIVND (reference sequence). Germline trimming cut 9 bases from V and 4 bases from J; bases unmatched to any gene: 8. The CDR3 DNA sequence: TGTGCCAGCGACTGGGGGACAGGTAATCAGCCCCAGCATTTT. This gives the protein CASDWGTGNQPQHF.

This rearrangement joins TRBV19 to TRBJ2-3; 7 nucleotides agree with TRBD2. CDR3 length: 15 residues. In germline, CDR1 is LNHDA, CDR2 SQIVND (reference sequence). The V segment lost 3 bases and the J segment 2 bases; nucleotides outside the gene matches: 5. The CDR3 DNA sequence: TGTGCCAGTAGTATGCTGGCGGGGGACACAGATACGCAGTATTTT. Its translation is CASSMLAGDTDTQYF. The whole variable domain, filled in from reference TRBV19 and TRBJ2-3, reads DGGITQSPKYLFRKEGQNVTLSCEQNLNHDAMYWYRQDPGQGLRLIYYSQIVNDFQKGDIAEGYSVSREKKESFPLTVTSAQKNPTAFYLCASSMLAGDTDTQYFGPGTRLTVL.